These 6 T cell receptor beta chains originate from one sample sequenced in a study of cytotoxic CD8 clonotypes in ibrutinib-treated CLL. Profiling relied on immunoSEQ multiplex PCR, and the TCRdb table lists in-frame clones only, not all of them. The sample shows 120,000 to 150,000 clones, roughly 80% of them seen only once. The specimen was PBMCs, collected after 12 months of ibrutinib treatment. These TCRs come from a human donor with chronic lymphocytic leukemia.

This chain joins TRBV7-2 and TRBJ2-7; tentatively, D is TRBD2 (6 bases). Germline CDR1 reads SGHTA; CDR2 reads FQGNSA. The CDR3 runs 15 residues. The V end was cut by 3 bases, the J end by 3 bases, with 15 bases between. The CDR3 coding sequence is TGTGCCAGCAGCTTGACCGGCGGGGCCTACTACGAGCAGTACTTC. Translating gives CASSLTGGAYYEQYF. The full variable domain, its missing parts supplied by reference TRBV7-2 and TRBJ2-7, is GAGVSQSPSNKVTEKGKDVELRCDPISGHTALYWYRQSLGQGLEFLIYFQGNSAPDKSGLPSDRFSAERTGGSVSTLTIQRTQQEDSAVYLCASSLTGGAYYEQYFGPGTRLTVT.

The genes are TRBV5-5 and TRBJ2-7; D call uncertain. Germline assignment: CDR1 SGHKS and CDR2 YYEKEE (reference sequence). V lost 1 base and J 4 bases, leaving 18 bases between the germline ends. The CDR3 runs to 16 residues. CDR3 sequence: CASSLSYVVKGYEQYF. In DNA, the CDR3 is TGTGCCAGCAGCTTGAGTTACGTGGTCAAAGGATACGAGCAGTACTTC.

V usage is TRBV7-2 and J usage is TRBJ1-3; 7 nucleotides align to TRBD1. V trimming: 4 bases; J trimming: 2 bases; junction bases outside the gene matches: 2. CDR3 length: 14 residues. Germline assignment: CDR1 SGHTA and CDR2 FQGNSA. The CDR3 protein is CASSSTGAGNTIYF. DNA for the CDR3: TGTGCCAGCAGCTCTACAGGGGCTGGAAACACCATATATTTT. The full variable domain, completed using reference TRBV7-2 and TRBJ1-3, is GAGVSQSPSNKVTEKGKDVELRCDPISGHTALYWYRQSLGQGLEFLIYFQGNSAPDKSGLPSDRFSAERTGGSVSTLTIQRTQQEDSAVYLCASSSTGAGNTIYFGEGSWLTVV.

V gene TRBV30 combines with J gene TRBJ1-2; D ambiguous. Germline loops: CDR1 GTSNPN, CDR2 SVGIG (reference sequence). V was cut by 2 bases and J by 4 bases, with 11 bases left in between. This CDR3 is 13 amino acids long. The CDR3 protein is CAWSSGFGYGYTF. For the CDR3, the DNA is TGTGCCTGGAGTTCGGGATTCGGCTATGGCTACACCTTC.

This clone was recorded at least ten times. This chain connects TRBV4-2 to TRBJ1-5; the D gene is possibly TRBD1 (5 bases). V lost 0 bases to trimming and J lost 0 bases, with 18 bases between them. Germline lookup yields CDR1 LGHNA and CDR2 YNFKEQ. The CDR3 runs 19 residues. Here the CDR3 DNA reads TGTGCCAGCAGCCAAGAGGCCCCGGGGGGGACCTTTAGCAATCAGCCCCAGCATTTT. It specifies CASSQEAPGGTFSNQPQHF.

This clone was counted between two and nine times. The V and J genes are TRBV28 and TRBJ2-1; 9 bases align to TRBD2. CDR1 is MDHEN, CDR2 SYDVKM, per germline. V gave up 4 bases and J gave up 3 bases; unmatched junction bases: 7. The CDR3 loop spans 16 amino acids. In DNA, the CDR3 is TGTGCCAGCAGTTCCCAAAGCGGGAGGCACTACAATGAGCAGTTCTTC. Encoded protein: CASSSQSGRHYNEQFF.